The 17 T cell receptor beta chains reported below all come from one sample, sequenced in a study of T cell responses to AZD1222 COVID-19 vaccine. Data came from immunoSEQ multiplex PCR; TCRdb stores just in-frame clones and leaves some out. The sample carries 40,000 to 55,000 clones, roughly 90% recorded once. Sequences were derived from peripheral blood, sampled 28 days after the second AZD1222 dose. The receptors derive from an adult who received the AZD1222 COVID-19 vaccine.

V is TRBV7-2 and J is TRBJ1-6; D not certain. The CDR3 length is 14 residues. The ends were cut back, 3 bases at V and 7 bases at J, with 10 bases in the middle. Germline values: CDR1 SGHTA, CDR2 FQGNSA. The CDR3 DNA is TGTGCCAGCAGCTTCTACGGTTTCAATTCACCCCTCCACTTT. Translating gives CASSFYGFNSPLHF.

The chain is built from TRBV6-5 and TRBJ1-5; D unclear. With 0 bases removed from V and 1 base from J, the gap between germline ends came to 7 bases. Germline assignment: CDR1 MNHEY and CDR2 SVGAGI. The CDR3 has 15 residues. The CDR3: CASSYSRHSNQPQHF. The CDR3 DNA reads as TGTGCCAGCAGTTACTCGAGACACAGCAATCAGCCCCAGCATTTT.

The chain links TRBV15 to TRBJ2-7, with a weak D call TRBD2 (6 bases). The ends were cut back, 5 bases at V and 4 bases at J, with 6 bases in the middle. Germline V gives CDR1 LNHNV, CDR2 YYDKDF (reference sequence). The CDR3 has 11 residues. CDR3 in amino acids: CATSGGYEQYF. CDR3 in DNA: TGTGCCACCAGCGGAGGGTACGAGCAGTACTTC.

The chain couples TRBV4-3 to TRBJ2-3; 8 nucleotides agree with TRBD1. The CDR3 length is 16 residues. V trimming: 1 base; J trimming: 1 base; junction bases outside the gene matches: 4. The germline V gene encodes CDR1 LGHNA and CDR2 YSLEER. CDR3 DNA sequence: TGCGCCAGCAGCCAAGTATCGACAGGGGGCACAGATACGCAGTATTTT. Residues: CASSQVSTGGTDTQYF.

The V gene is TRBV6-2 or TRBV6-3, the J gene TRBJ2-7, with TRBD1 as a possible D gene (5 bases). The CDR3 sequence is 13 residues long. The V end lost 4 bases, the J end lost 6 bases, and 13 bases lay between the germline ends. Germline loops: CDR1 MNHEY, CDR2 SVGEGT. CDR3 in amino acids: CASSSYPGLEQYF. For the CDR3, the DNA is TGTGCCAGCAGTTCCTACCCAGGGCTCGAGCAGTACTTC.

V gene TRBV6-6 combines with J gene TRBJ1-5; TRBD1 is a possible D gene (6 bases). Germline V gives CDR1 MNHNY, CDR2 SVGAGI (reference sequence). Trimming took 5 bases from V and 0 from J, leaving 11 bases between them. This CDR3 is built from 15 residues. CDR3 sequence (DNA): TGTGCCAGCAGTGATACAGGGATTAGCAATCAGCCCCAGCATTTT. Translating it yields CASSDTGISNQPQHF.

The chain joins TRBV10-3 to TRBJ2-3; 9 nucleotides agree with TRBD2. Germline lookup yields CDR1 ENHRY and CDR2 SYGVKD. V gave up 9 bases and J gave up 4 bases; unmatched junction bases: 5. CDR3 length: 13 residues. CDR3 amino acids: CAISGSGSDTQYF. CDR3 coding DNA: TGTGCCATTAGCGGGAGTGGTTCAGATACGCAGTATTTT.

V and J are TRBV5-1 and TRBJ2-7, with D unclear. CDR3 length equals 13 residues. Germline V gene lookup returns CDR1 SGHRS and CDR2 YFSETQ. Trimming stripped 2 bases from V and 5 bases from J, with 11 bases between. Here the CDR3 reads CASSLYGLHEQYF. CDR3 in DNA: TGCGCCAGCAGCTTATATGGTCTCCACGAGCAGTACTTC.

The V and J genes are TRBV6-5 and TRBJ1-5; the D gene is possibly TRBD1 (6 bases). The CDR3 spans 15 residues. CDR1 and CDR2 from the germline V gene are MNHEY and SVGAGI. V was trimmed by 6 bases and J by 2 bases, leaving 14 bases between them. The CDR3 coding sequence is TGTGCCAGCAGATCGACCGGACAGCGCAATCAGCCCCAGCATTTT. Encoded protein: CASRSTGQRNQPQHF.

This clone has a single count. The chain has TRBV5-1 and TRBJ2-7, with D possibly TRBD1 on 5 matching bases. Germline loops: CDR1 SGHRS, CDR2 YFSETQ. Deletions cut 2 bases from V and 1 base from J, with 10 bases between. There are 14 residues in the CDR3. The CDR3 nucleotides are TGCGCCAGCAGCTTTGCAGGGTCATCCTACGAGCAGTACTTC. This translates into CASSFAGSSYEQYF.

CDR3 sequence (DNA): TGCGCCAGCAGCGGCGGGTGGGGCAATGAGCAGTTCTTC. The encoded protein is CASSGGWGNEQFF. The V call is TRBV5-1, the J call TRBJ2-1, with D perhaps matching TRBD2 (5 bases). Trimming took off 4 bases at V and 6 bases at J, with 11 bases between the two ends. The germline V gene has CDR1 SGHRS and CDR2 YFSETQ. This CDR3 is built from 13 residues.

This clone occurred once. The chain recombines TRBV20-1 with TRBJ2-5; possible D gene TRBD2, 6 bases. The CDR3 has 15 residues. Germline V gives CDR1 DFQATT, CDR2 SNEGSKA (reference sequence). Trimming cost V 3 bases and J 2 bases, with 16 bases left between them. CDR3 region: CSASTGENRQETQYF. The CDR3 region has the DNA TGCAGTGCTAGTACGGGGGAAAACAGACAAGAGACCCAGTACTTC.

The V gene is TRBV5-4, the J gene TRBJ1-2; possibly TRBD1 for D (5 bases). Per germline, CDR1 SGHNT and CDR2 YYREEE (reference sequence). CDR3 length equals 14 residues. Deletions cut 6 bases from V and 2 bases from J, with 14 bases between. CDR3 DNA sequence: TGTGCCAGCACCTTAGACAGAGGGAACTATGGCTACACCTTC. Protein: CASTLDRGNYGYTF.

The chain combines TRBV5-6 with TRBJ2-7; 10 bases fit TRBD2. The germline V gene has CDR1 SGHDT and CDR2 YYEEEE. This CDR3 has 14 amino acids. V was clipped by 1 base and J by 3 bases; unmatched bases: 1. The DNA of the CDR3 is TGTGCCAGCAGCTTGAGACTAGCGGGCTACGAGCAGTACTTC. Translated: CASSLRLAGYEQYF.

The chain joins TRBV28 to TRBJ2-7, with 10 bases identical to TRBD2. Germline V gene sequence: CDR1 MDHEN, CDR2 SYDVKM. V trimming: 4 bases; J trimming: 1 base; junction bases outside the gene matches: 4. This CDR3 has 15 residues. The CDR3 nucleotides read TGTGCCAGCAGTTGGGGTAGCGGGAGGTCCTACGAGCAGTACTTC. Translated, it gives CASSWGSGRSYEQYF.

For the CDR3, the DNA is TGTGCCAGCAGCTTACGACAGGTAGGGGATGAGCAGTTCTTC. The encoded protein is CASSLRQVGDEQFF. The chain combines TRBV11-3 with TRBJ2-1; perhaps TRBD1 as D (6 bases). This CDR3 spans 14 amino acids. Trimming left V 2 bases short and J 8 bases short, with 13 bases between. CDR1 SGHNT and CDR2 YENEEA come from the germline V gene.

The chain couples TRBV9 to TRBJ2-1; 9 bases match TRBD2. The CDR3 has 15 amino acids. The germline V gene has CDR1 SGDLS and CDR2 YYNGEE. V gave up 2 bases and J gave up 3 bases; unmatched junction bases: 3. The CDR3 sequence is CASSVSGSNYNEQFF. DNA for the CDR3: TGTGCCAGCAGCGTTAGCGGGAGTAACTACAATGAGCAGTTCTTC.